The T cell receptor (beta chain) under discussion was sequenced for a study of Ad26.COV2.S vaccination and SARS-CoV-2 variants. Using immunoSEQ multiplex PCR, the repertoire was profiled, and TCRdb retains in-frame clones only, with some absent. The sample has about 350,000 clones; around 92% are singletons. V was clipped by 3 bases and J by 4 bases, with 7 bases between them. This CDR3 spans 12 amino acids. CDR1 is SGHRS and CDR2 is YFSETQ in the germline V gene. The sequences come from peripheral blood, collected after recovery from COVID-19. The gene calls are TRBV5-1 and TRBJ1-2, with a weak D call TRBD1 (5 bases). This TCR derives from a human donor who had recovered from COVID-19. CDR3: CASSSDSYGYTF. In nucleotides, the CDR3 is TGCGCCAGCAGCTCAGACAGCTATGGCTACACCTTC.